This T cell receptor beta chain is from a study of shared clonotypes between healthy human individuals. Germline-derived CDR1 and CDR2 are SGHAT and FQNNGV. This CDR3 is built from 13 residues. V lost 9 bases and J lost 5; bases outside the gene matches: 3. TCRdb's copy holds only in-frame clones and misses some; the assay was immunoSEQ multiplex PCR. The sample shows 2 million to 2.5 million clones, approximately 96% of them seen only once. The clonotype was recovered from a man younger than 35 in good health. The rearrangement joins TRBV11-2 to TRBJ2-1, with TRBD2 matching over 11 bases. Source material: naive CD4+ T cells sorted from blood. Stated subset: CD45RA+ positively selected. The CDR3 spells CASMTSGNNEQFF. The CDR3 DNA sequence: TGTGCCAGTATGACTAGCGGGAACAATGAGCAGTTCTTC.